Below, 19 T cell receptor beta chains from the same sample are listed, as sequenced in a study of blood T cell repertoires in COVID-19. Only in-frame clones appear in the TCRdb table, and some are missing; sequencing was by immunoSEQ multiplex PCR. The profile shows under 85,000 clones, approximately 84% of them singletons. Sequencing used peripheral blood. These receptors originate from a human donor in a cohort sampled during active COVID-19.

The genes are TRBV19 and TRBJ2-3; TRBD1 agrees at 7 bases. Losses at the gene ends were 3 bases for V and 0 bases for J; bases not matched to a gene: 3. There are 15 residues in the CDR3. Germline-derived CDR1 and CDR2 are LNHDA and SQIVND (reference sequence). The CDR3 region is CASSIRDSSTDTQYF. DNA for the CDR3: TGTGCCAGTAGTATTCGGGACAGTAGCACAGATACGCAGTATTTT.

The chain recombines TRBV28 with TRBJ1-5; possible D gene TRBD1, 5 bases. Germline CDR1 and CDR2: MDHEN and SYDVKM. V lost 11 bases to trimming and J lost 5 bases, with 10 bases between them. The CDR3 sequence is 11 residues long. This CDR3 reads CAAGFDQPQHF. CDR3 coding DNA: TGTGCCGCAGGGTTCGATCAGCCCCAGCATTTT. The complete variable domain, with remaining parts taken from reference TRBV28 and TRBJ1-5, reads DVKVTQSSRYLVKRTGEKVFLECVQDMDHENMFWYRQDPGLGLRLIYFSYDVKMKEKGDIPEGYSVSREKKERFSLILESASTNQTSMYLCAAGFDQPQHFGDGTRLSIL.

This CDR3 is CASSLTGSGTGGFEQYF. The CDR3 DNA reads TGTGCCAGCAGTTTAACCGGATCCGGGACAGGGGGCTTCGAGCAGTACTTC. The chain links TRBV27 to TRBJ2-7, with 12 bases fitting TRBD1. The CDR3 consists of 17 residues. Germline CDR1 is MNHEY and CDR2 is SMNVEV (reference sequence). J was trimmed by 6 bases and V by 2 bases; bases with no gene match: 11.

The rearrangement links TRBV11-2 to TRBJ2-1; D is unclear. Per the germline V gene, CDR1 is SGHAT and CDR2 is FQNNGV. The CDR3 sequence is 15 residues long. V was clipped by 5 bases and J by 6 bases, with 17 bases between them. The CDR3 is CASSNLRSRSNEQFF. In nucleotides, the CDR3 is TGTGCCAGCAGCAACCTGAGGTCCCGCTCCAATGAGCAGTTCTTC.

The J gene is TRBJ2-2, the V gene TRBV4-3; 9 bases fit TRBD2. V lost 1 base to trimming and J lost 6 bases; unmatched junction nucleotides: 9. Germline loops: CDR1 LGHNA, CDR2 YSLEER. The CDR3 extends over 17 amino acids. CDR3 DNA: TGCGCCAGCAGCCAAGGGAGGGGACTAGCCCATTCCGGGGAGCTGTTTTTT. Its protein is CASSQGRGLAHSGELFF.

The V and J genes are TRBV12-3 or TRBV12-4 and TRBJ1-5; a possible D gene is TRBD1 (5 bases). V lost 6 bases, J lost 3 bases, and 9 bases lay in between. The CDR3 length is 13 residues. The CDR3 region has the DNA TGTGCCAGCAGGGGGCGCAACAATCAGCCCCAGCATTTT. Translated, it gives CASRGRNNQPQHF.

The chain joins TRBV5-1 to TRBJ1-5; TRBD1 is a possible D gene (5 bases). V gave up 7 bases and J gave up 7 bases, with 27 bases separating them. The CDR3 is 17 amino acids. Germline V gene data show CDR1 as SGHRS and CDR2 as YFSETQ. CDR3 in DNA: TGCGCCAGCTTGGACCGTCCTTGGGGGGGATGGGTGCAGCCCCAGCATTTT. It encodes CASLDRPWGGWVQPQHF.

This chain connects TRBV3-1 (or the pseudogene TRBV3-2) to TRBJ2-3, with TRBD2 as a possible D gene (6 bases). The CDR3 is 17 residues long. V was pared by 4 bases and J by 4 bases, with 21 bases between. Germline V lookup: CDR1 LGHDT, CDR2 YNNKEL (reference sequence). The DNA for the CDR3 is TGTGCCAGCAGCCGCAACGGGGGACCCAGGGTTGCAGATACGCAGTATTTT. As protein: CASSRNGGPRVADTQYF.

The V and J genes are TRBV11-1 and TRBJ1-5; the D gene is possibly TRBD1 (5 bases). Germline assignment: CDR1 SGHAT and CDR2 FQDESV (reference sequence). This CDR3 contains 15 residues. V was clipped by 5 bases and J by 0 bases, with 11 bases between them. The CDR3 protein is CASSQGLDSNQPQHF. The CDR3 nucleotides are TGTGCCAGCAGCCAGGGCCTAGATAGCAATCAGCCCCAGCATTTT.

The chain joins TRBV28 to TRBJ2-7; 7 bases fit TRBD1. Germline V gene data show CDR1 as MDHEN and CDR2 as SYDVKM. The CDR3 loop spans 15 amino acids. The V gene end was trimmed by 5 bases and the J gene end by 2 bases; junction bases not matched to a gene: 9. CDR3 amino acids: CASSVATGSPYEQYF. The CDR3 nucleotides are TGTGCCAGCAGTGTAGCGACAGGGTCCCCCTACGAGCAGTACTTC.

The chain employs TRBV6-5 and TRBJ2-1; 9 bases line up with TRBD2. Germline loops: CDR1 MNHEY, CDR2 SVGAGI. The CDR3 is 16 residues long. Trimming cost V 2 bases and J 5 bases; bases outside gene matches: 7. The CDR3 reads CASSYVGTSQHNEQFF. The CDR3 DNA follows: TGTGCCAGCAGTTACGTCGGGACTAGCCAACACAATGAGCAGTTCTTC.

The rearrangement uses TRBV7-6 and TRBJ1-3, with 8 bases aligning to TRBD1. The J segment lost 0 bases and the V segment lost 5 bases, leaving 9 bases of the junction unmatched. This CDR3 comprises 17 residues. The germline V gene encodes CDR1 SGHVS and CDR2 FNYEAQ. CDR3 bases: TGTGCCAGCAGCCTCAGGACAGGGACTTACTCTGGAAACACCATATATTTT. Translation gives CASSLRTGTYSGNTIYF.

The chain carries TRBV9 and TRBJ1-1; D is perhaps TRBD1 (6 bases). CDR1 is SGDLS, CDR2 YYNGEE, per germline. The CDR3 totals 19 residues. V was cut by 0 bases and J by 1 base, with 22 bases left in between. CDR3 amino acids: CASSVGPSWGGERNTEAFF. CDR3 bases: TGTGCCAGCAGCGTAGGGCCGAGTTGGGGGGGCGAGAGGAACACTGAAGCTTTCTTT.

This clone was recorded a few times. The gene calls are TRBV21-1 and TRBJ2-3; TRBD2, as called in the table, went unchecked against the DNA. TRBV21-1 is an annotated pseudogene. This CDR3 is 15 amino acids long. CDR3 in amino acids: CASSKVSAAPDTQYF. In DNA, the CDR3 is TGTGCCAGCAGCAAAGTGTCCGCTGCGCCAGATACGCAGTATTTT.

This clone was seen a few times. This chain connects TRBV7-2 to TRBJ2-6, with D possibly matching TRBD1 (5 bases). The V and J ends lost 5 bases and 2 bases respectively, with 10 bases between them. CDR1 is SGHTA and CDR2 is FQGNSA in the germline V gene. CDR3 size: 15 residues. CDR3 loop: CASSVTRAGANVLTF. The CDR3 coding sequence is TGTGCCAGCAGCGTAACCAGGGCTGGGGCCAACGTCCTGACTTTC.

The rearrangement links TRBV30 to TRBJ1-2, with 7 bases that match TRBD1. The CDR3 loop spans 14 amino acids. Looked up from germline, CDR1 is GTSNPN and CDR2 is SVGIG (reference sequence). V lost 2 bases and J lost 4; bases outside the gene matches: 7. The CDR3 loop is CAWSRGQSVYGYTF. For the CDR3, the DNA is TGTGCCTGGAGTCGGGGACAGTCCGTCTATGGCTACACCTTC.

The chain recombines TRBV28 with TRBJ1-2; weak D call: TRBD1 (6 bases). V was pared by 8 bases and J by 7 bases, with 11 bases between. The CDR3 is 11 amino acids. Per germline, CDR1 MDHEN and CDR2 SYDVKM. CDR3: CASGNRAGYTF. The DNA for the CDR3 is TGTGCCAGCGGAAACAGGGCTGGCTACACCTTC.

This clone appeared a single time. This chain joins TRBV7-2 and TRBJ2-7; the match to TRBD1 covers 10 bases. Germline V lookup: CDR1 SGHTA, CDR2 FQGNSA. This CDR3 is built from 14 residues. J gave up 5 bases and V 5 bases, and 6 bases lay outside the gene matches. CDR3 loop: CASSPDRGRNEQYF. The CDR3 region has the DNA TGTGCCAGCAGCCCCGACAGGGGGCGCAACGAGCAGTACTTC.

The chain joins TRBV5-1 to TRBJ1-2; D gene ambiguous. Germline lookup yields CDR1 SGHRS and CDR2 YFSETQ. CDR3 length: 13 amino acids. Deletions cut 0 bases from V and 8 bases from J, with 11 bases between. For the CDR3, the DNA is TGCGCCAGCAGCTTGGCCGGGAGCCTGGGCTACACCTTC. Translated: CASSLAGSLGYTF.